This T cell receptor (beta chain) was sequenced during a study of early T cells in non-severe SARS-CoV-2 infection. Study information: It was bulk RNA from unsorted whole blood that was sequenced, and the chains were unpaired. Regarding the study as a whole: Private and CD4 specificities were missed by VDJdb matching, which favored anti-spike CD8 responses.

Individual cDNA molecules carried attached unique molecular identifiers. MiXCR, run by TCRdb on the 5' RACE reads, gives a single entry per CDR3 protein. In the table there are around 80,000 distinct CDR3 sequences, about an eighth of which are singletons. This CDR3 spans 16 amino acids. Germline V lookup: CDR1 SSHAT, CDR2 FNYEAQ (reference sequence). This clonotype has only a few counts. Antigen specificity is unknown. At one boundary the junction diverges from the germline segment, which might be a read error. The receptor's source is an adult who was a healthcare worker with PCR-confirmed SARS-CoV-2 infection or an uninfected control (not recorded which). The genes are TRBV7-7 and TRBJ2-5; TRBD1 agrees at 8 bases. Sequencing used whole blood. The CDR3 loop reads CASSSGQDTYQETQYF. The CDR3 DNA sequence: TGTGCTAGCAGCTCGGGACAGGATACGTACCAAGAGACCCAGTACTTC.